Listed here are 16 T cell receptor beta chains from one sample, sequenced in a study of control samples from healthy donors and cancer patients. The data were produced by immunoSEQ multiplex PCR, yet TCRdb's version contains in-frame clones alone and is incomplete. The table lists over 110,000 clones, approximately 90% of them singletons. The specimen was blood. The origin of the receptors is a woman aged 25 to 39 in good health.

The rearrangement links TRBV28 to TRBJ2-7; 7 bases fit TRBD2. V was pared by 5 bases and J by 3 bases, with 13 bases of the junction left unmatched. The length of the CDR3 is 16 residues. Germline-derived CDR1 and CDR2 are MDHEN and SYDVKM. Here the CDR3 DNA reads TGTGCCAGCAGTCTTTTACCGGGACTACTCCACTACGAGCAGTACTTC. Protein: CASSLLPGLLHYEQYF.

This chain connects TRBV28 to TRBJ1-1; D is ambiguous. Looked up from germline, CDR1 is MDHEN and CDR2 is SYDVKM. CDR3 size: 12 residues. The V gene lost 1 base and the J gene lost 4 bases, with 4 bases spanning the gap. CDR3 loop: CASSLSLTEAFF. The CDR3 coding sequence is TGTGCCAGCAGTTTATCCCTCACTGAAGCTTTCTTT.

DNA for the CDR3: TGTGCCAGCAGCTTCGGGACAGGCACTGAAGCTTTCTTT. It translates to CASSFGTGTEAFF. The genes are TRBV11-2 and TRBJ1-1, with 8 bases lining up with TRBD1. The V segment lost 3 bases and the J segment 4 bases; nucleotides outside the gene matches: 1. CDR1 SGHAT and CDR2 FQNNGV come from the germline V gene. The CDR3 is made up of 13 amino acids. Full variable domain (outside the CDR3, taken from reference TRBV11-2 and TRBJ1-1): EAGVAQSPRYKIIEKRQSVAFWCNPISGHATLYWYQQILGQGPKLLIQFQNNGVVDDSQLPKDRFSAERLKGVDSTLKIQPAKLEDSAVYLCASSFGTGTEAFFGQGTRLTVV.

The CDR3 is CASSPDGGKLFF. The CDR3 region has the DNA TGTGCCAGCTCACCAGATGGAGGAAAACTGTTTTTT. This chain links TRBV18 with TRBJ1-4; D is undetermined. This CDR3 has 12 residues. Trimming removed 2 bases at V and 10 bases at J, with 8 bases between. The germline V gene has CDR1 KGHSH and CDR2 LQKENI.

The chain combines TRBV5-1 with TRBJ2-7, with D tentatively TRBD1 (6 bases). CDR1 SGHRS and CDR2 YFSETQ come from the germline V gene. The V end lost 0 bases, the J end lost 2 bases, and 12 bases lay between the germline ends. The CDR3 contains 15 residues. CDR3 nucleotide sequence: TGCGCCAGCAGCTTGGATGGGACAAGAGCCTACGAGCAGTACTTC. Protein: CASSLDGTRAYEQYF. Full variable domain (rest looked up from reference TRBV5-1 and TRBJ2-7): KAGVTQTPRYLIKTRGQQVTLSCSPISGHRSVSWYQQTPGQGLQFLFEYFSETQRNKGNFPGRFSGRQFSNSRSEMNVSTLELGDSALYLCASSLDGTRAYEQYFGPGTRLTVT.

The chain carries TRBV19 and TRBJ2-1; 11 bases are a match to TRBD2. Germline values: CDR1 LNHDA, CDR2 SQIVND (reference sequence). V lost 4 bases to trimming and J lost 9 bases; unmatched junction nucleotides: 8. This CDR3 spans 15 amino acids. In DNA form, the CDR3 reads TGTGCCAGTAGTAAATTAGCGGGAGGGCCGGGTGAGCAGTTCTTC. Encoded protein: CASSKLAGGPGEQFF. The full variable domain, its missing parts supplied by reference TRBV19 and TRBJ2-1, is DGGITQSPKYLFRKEGQNVTLSCEQNLNHDAMYWYRQDPGQGLRLIYYSQIVNDFQKGDIAEGYSVSREKKESFPLTVTSAQKNPTAFYLCASSKLAGGPGEQFFGPGTRLTVL.

The rearrangement uses TRBV2 and TRBJ2-1; D gene ambiguous. With 6 bases removed from V and 6 bases from J, the gap between germline ends came to 18 bases. The CDR3 consists of 15 residues. Per germline, CDR1 SNHLY and CDR2 FYNNEI. This CDR3 is CASSPLASPANEQFF. CDR3 in DNA: TGTGCCAGCAGCCCGTTGGCTAGTCCGGCCAATGAGCAGTTCTTC.

The V and J genes are TRBV19 and TRBJ1-2; D gene unclear. V was trimmed by 8 bases and J by 4 bases, leaving 14 bases between them. The V gene's germline CDR1 is LNHDA and CDR2 SQIVND (reference sequence). The CDR3 is made up of 13 amino acids. In nucleotides, the CDR3 is TGTGCCAGTGCCCAGGAGGACGGCTATGGCTACACCTTC. Translated, it gives CASAQEDGYGYTF. Filled out from reference TRBV19 and TRBJ1-2, the complete variable domain reads DGGITQSPKYLFRKEGQNVTLSCEQNLNHDAMYWYRQDPGQGLRLIYYSQIVNDFQKGDIAEGYSVSREKKESFPLTVTSAQKNPTAFYLCASAQEDGYGYTFGSGTRLTVV.

The chain carries TRBV6-5 and TRBJ1-1; tentative D call: TRBD1 (5 bases). This CDR3 is 13 amino acids long. V gave up 7 bases and J gave up 7 bases, with 16 bases separating them. Germline CDR1 is MNHEY and CDR2 is SVGAGI. CDR3 sequence reads: CASMTSRDFEAFF. The DNA for the CDR3 is TGTGCCAGCATGACTAGCAGGGACTTTGAAGCTTTCTTT.

The chain is built from TRBV3-1 (or the pseudogene TRBV3-2) and TRBJ2-3; TRBD2 is a possible D gene (5 bases). The V gene's germline CDR1 is LGHDT and CDR2 YNNKEL (reference sequence). V lost 1 base, J lost 6 bases, and 14 bases lay in between. This CDR3 region has 15 residues. CDR3 region: CASSQGSGMADTQYF. The CDR3 region has the DNA TGTGCCAGCAGCCAAGGCTCCGGGATGGCGGATACGCAGTATTTT.

At least ten counts were recorded for this clone. The V and J genes are TRBV6-1 and TRBJ2-7; D remains unclear. The CDR3 totals 13 residues. Germline assignment: CDR1 MNHNS and CDR2 SASEGT. Trimming removed 2 bases at V and 4 bases at J, with 9 bases between. The CDR3 region has the DNA TGTGCCAGCAGTGAACTGGCGGAGTACGAGCAGTACTTC. Residues: CASSELAEYEQYF.

The chain uses TRBV6-7 and TRBJ2-1; D could derive from TRBD1 or TRBD2 (6 bases each). TRBV6-7 is labeled an ORF, and its function is uncertain. Trimming left V 8 bases short and J 0 bases short, with 20 bases between. The CDR3 is 17 amino acids. The DNA of the CDR3 is TGTGCCAGCGGGTTCCCGGGGGCGGATAGCTCCTACAATGAGCAGTTCTTC. Protein: CASGFPGADSSYNEQFF.

The rearrangement uses TRBV6-5 and TRBJ2-7, with 8 bases identical to TRBD1. Trimming removed 7 bases from V and 2 bases from J; junction bases left unmatched: 10. The CDR3 covers 15 residues. Germline CDR1 reads MNHEY; CDR2 reads SVGAGI. CDR3 loop: CASIKQGVGTYEQYF. For the CDR3, the DNA is TGTGCCAGCATTAAACAGGGGGTTGGAACCTACGAGCAGTACTTC.

This clone has just a few counts. The chain links TRBV28 to TRBJ1-3; maybe TRBD1 (5 bases). Germline values: CDR1 MDHEN, CDR2 SYDVKM. The CDR3 is 17 amino acids. The V and J ends lost 5 bases and 4 bases respectively, with 21 bases between them. The CDR3, as DNA: TGTGCCAGCAGTCCACCCTCAATGACAGACCGCGGAAACACCATATATTTT. Translation: CASSPPSMTDRGNTIYF.

In the case of this clone: One junction end does not reproduce the germline sequence, and a read error may be involved. This chain links TRBV5-1 with TRBJ1-2; D remains ambiguous. This CDR3 has 12 amino acids. From germline, CDR1 is SGHRS and CDR2 YFSETQ. The CDR3 DNA reads as TGCGCCAGCAGCGCGGCGGGATCCCTGTTCTCCTTC. Translated, it gives CASSAAGSLFSF.

The chain links TRBV28 to TRBJ1-2; 9 nucleotides align to TRBD1. The CDR3 is 15 amino acids. Germline values: CDR1 MDHEN, CDR2 SYDVKM. V lost 5 bases, J lost 8 bases, and 12 bases stayed unmatched. CDR3 loop: CASSPLLDRGKGYTF. The DNA for the CDR3 is TGTGCCAGCAGTCCACTCCTGGACAGGGGAAAGGGCTACACCTTC.